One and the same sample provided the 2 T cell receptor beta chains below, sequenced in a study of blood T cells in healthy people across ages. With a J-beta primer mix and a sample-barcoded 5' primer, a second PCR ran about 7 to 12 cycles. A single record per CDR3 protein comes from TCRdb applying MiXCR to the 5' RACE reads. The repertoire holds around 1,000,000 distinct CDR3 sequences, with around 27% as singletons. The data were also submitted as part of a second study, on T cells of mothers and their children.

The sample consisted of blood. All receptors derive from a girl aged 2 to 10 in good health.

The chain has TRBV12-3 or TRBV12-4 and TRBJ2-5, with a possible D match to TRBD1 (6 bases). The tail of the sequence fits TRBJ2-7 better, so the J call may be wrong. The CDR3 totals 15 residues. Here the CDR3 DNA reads TGTGCCAGCACCAAAGGTGCAGGGGATCGTGGCGAGCAGTACTTC. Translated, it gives CASTKGAGDRGEQYF.

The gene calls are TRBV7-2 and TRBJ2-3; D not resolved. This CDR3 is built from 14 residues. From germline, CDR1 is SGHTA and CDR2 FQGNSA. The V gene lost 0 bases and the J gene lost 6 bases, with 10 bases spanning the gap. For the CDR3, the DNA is TGTGCCAGCAGCTTAGCGGGGATAGGGGATACGCAGTATTTT. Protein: CASSLAGIGDTQYF.